Sequencing of this T cell receptor (beta chain) was carried out in a study of immune cell composition in non-small cell lung cancer. Per germline, CDR1 SEHNR and CDR2 FQNEAQ (reference sequence). Unmatched junction bases numbered 3, after V lost 10 bases and J lost 4 bases. This CDR3 contains 11 residues. DNA was extracted from unsorted cell suspensions stored frozen. Produced via immunoSEQ multiplex PCR; TCRdb's table is partial and in-frame only. The sample consists of about 7,000 clones, less than 75% of them appearing once. The chain combines TRBV7-9 with TRBJ1-2, with 7 bases identical to TRBD1. Sequenced input: lung tumor tissue. The source is a human donor with non-small cell lung cancer. This CDR3 is CATGDSYGYTF. CDR3 DNA sequence: TGTGCCACCGGGGACAGCTATGGCTACACCTTC.